One T cell receptor (beta chain) is described in this entry. No antigen is known for it. This sample stems from a study of blood T cells in healthy people across ages. Study information: Through template switching, about one barcoded beta molecule was captured per two T cells, as measured in model experiments. Study-level findings and limits: Diversity of TCR beta correlated strongly with naive T cell percentage. Donors of long life had a larger count of naive CD4+ cells and greater diversity than aged donors.

Primers used in a second PCR of about 6 to 11 cycles were a sample-barcoded 5' primer and a J-beta primer mix. At least 2.5 million CDR3-containing paired-end reads were obtained per sample. In TCRdb, the 5' RACE reads were re-called with MiXCR into one record per CDR3 protein. The table includes roughly 800,000 distinct CDR3 sequences, 55% to 70% detected once. Germline V gene data show CDR1 as LGHNA and CDR2 as YNFKEQ. The ends lost 4 bases at V and 5 bases at J; junction bases unmatched: 5. This CDR3 contains 15 residues. This clonotype was obtained from a man younger than 45 in good health. Sequencing was carried out using blood. The chain employs TRBV4-2 and TRBJ2-1; 10 bases map to TRBD2. The CDR3 bases are TGTGCCAGCAGCCCCCAAGCGGGGGGGGACAATGAGCAGTTCTTC. This gives the protein CASSPQAGGDNEQFF.